The 30 T cell receptor beta chains below all came from one sample that was sequenced in a study of blood T cell repertoires in COVID-19 (dated by TCRdb to between 2020 and 2021). Libraries were constructed by the immunoSEQ multiplex PCR assay. TCRdb obtained this table from immuneACCESS and retained in-frame rearrangements with V and J assigned. These tables miss some clones; where compared with another copy, unresolved V genes account for less than half of the shortfall, and the remainder is unexplained. The sample has hundreds of thousands of clones on record, over 75% of them singletons. The ten largest clones take up 8% to 10% of the sample. The sequencing input was PBMCs or T cells enriched from blood (not recorded which). Receptors were obtained from a middle-aged woman who had recovered from COVID-19.

The V and J genes are TRBV21-1 and TRBJ2-1; TRBD1 is taken as the D call from the table, unchecked against the DNA. TRBV21-1 is termed a pseudogene. The CDR3 has 13 residues. The DNA of the CDR3 is TGTGCCAGCCGCAACAGGGTCGACCATGAGCAGTTCTTC. Residues: CASRNRVDHEQFF.

The rearrangement uses TRBV30 and TRBJ2-1, with D maybe TRBD2 (6 bases). Germline-derived CDR1 and CDR2 are GTSNPN and SVGIG (reference sequence). The CDR3 has 13 residues. Trimming removed 6 bases from V and 3 bases from J, with 12 bases in between. Here the CDR3 reads CACTDGSYNEQFF. DNA of the CDR3: TGTGCCTGCACAGACGGGAGCTACAATGAGCAGTTCTTC.

The gene calls are TRBV5-4 and TRBJ2-1, with 8 bases matching TRBD1. From germline, CDR1 is SGHNT and CDR2 YYREEE (reference sequence). J lost 5 bases, V lost 3 bases, and 7 bases had no gene match. The CDR3 sequence is 15 residues long. CDR3 nucleotides: TGTGCCAGCAGCTCTCCTAGGACAGGGCACAATGAGCAGTTCTTC. As protein: CASSSPRTGHNEQFF.

The J gene is TRBJ2-7, the V gene TRBV5-6; TRBD1 aligns across 11 bases. Germline loops: CDR1 SGHDT, CDR2 YYEEEE. This CDR3 is 15 amino acids long. V lost 5 bases to trimming and J lost 2 bases; unmatched junction nucleotides: 6. CDR3 loop: CASSLLGQGAYEQYF. The DNA of the CDR3 is TGTGCCAGCAGTTTGCTGGGACAGGGGGCCTACGAGCAGTACTTC. The variable domain in full, with the rest retrieved from reference TRBV5-6 and TRBJ2-7, is DAGVTQSPTHLIKTRGQQVTLRCSPKSGHDTVSWYQQALGQGPQFIFQYYEEEERQRGNFPDRFSGHQFPNYSSELNVNALLLGDSALYLCASSLLGQGAYEQYFGPGTRLTVT.

The rearrangement uses TRBV5-6 and TRBJ2-7; TRBD1 matches at 9 bases. The germline V gene encodes CDR1 SGHDT and CDR2 YYEEEE. CDR3 length: 15 amino acids. Unmatched junction bases numbered 4, after V lost 0 bases and J lost 3 bases. CDR3 bases: TGTGCCAGCAGCTTGGCCCCGACAGGGGGCTACGAGCAGTACTTC. Translated, it gives CASSLAPTGGYEQYF.

J is TRBJ2-3 and V is TRBV29-1; D not resolved. The CDR3 is made up of 13 amino acids. Per germline, CDR1 SQVTM and CDR2 ANQGSEA. Trimming removed 7 bases from V and 0 bases from J, with 11 bases in between. The CDR3 spells CSDRIGSTDTQYF. The DNA for the CDR3 is TGCAGCGACCGGATCGGGAGCACAGATACGCAGTATTTT.

The V and J genes are TRBV7-2 and TRBJ1-5, with a weak D call TRBD1 (5 bases). The V end was cut by 6 bases, the J end by 5 bases, with 11 bases between. This CDR3 has 13 residues. CDR1 is SGHTA, CDR2 FQGNSA, per germline. CDR3 sequence (DNA): TGTGCCAGCAGTCAGGGAGGACATCAGCCCCAGCATTTT. This translates into CASSQGGHQPQHF.

This chain joins TRBV7-9 and TRBJ2-5; TRBD2 aligns across 12 bases. Germline V CDR1 and CDR2: SEHNR, FQNEAQ (reference sequence). Trimming cost V 4 bases and J 4 bases; bases outside gene matches: 4. The CDR3 loop spans 15 amino acids. DNA for the CDR3: TGTGCCAGCAGCTCAAGACTAGCGGGAGTAGAGACCCAGTACTTC. Translated, it gives CASSSRLAGVETQYF.

This chain connects TRBV15 to TRBJ2-7; 7 nucleotides line up with TRBD1. The germline V gene has CDR1 LNHNV and CDR2 YYDKDF (reference sequence). This CDR3 region has 15 residues. The junction had 7 bases not matched to a gene; V was cut back by 4 bases and J by 1 base. As DNA, the CDR3 is TGTGCCACCAGCACCTTGACAGGGAAATCCTACGAGCAGTACTTC. This codes for CATSTLTGKSYEQYF.

This clone was recorded a few times. The chain links TRBV7-2 to TRBJ1-3; D remains unclear. V lost 3 bases, J lost 2 bases, and 14 bases lay in between. CDR1 is SGHTA, CDR2 FQGNSA, per germline. The CDR3 consists of 16 residues. Written as DNA, the CDR3 is TGTGCCAGCAGCTTTCGATCAGCGGGTACTGGAAACACCATATATTTT. Its protein is CASSFRSAGTGNTIYF. Looking up the rest from reference TRBV7-2 and TRBJ1-3 gives the full variable domain: GAGVSQSPSNKVTEKGKDVELRCDPISGHTALYWYRQSLGQGLEFLIYFQGNSAPDKSGLPSDRFSAERTGGSVSTLTIQRTQQEDSAVYLCASSFRSAGTGNTIYFGEGSWLTVV.

V and J are TRBV3-1 (or the pseudogene TRBV3-2) and TRBJ1-1, with 8 bases matching TRBD1. In germline, CDR1 is LGHDT, CDR2 YNNKEL (reference sequence). With V trimmed by 2 bases and J by 1 base, 3 bases remained unmatched. The CDR3 extends over 15 amino acids. This CDR3 is CASSQRTGTNTEAFF. The CDR3 DNA reads as TGTGCCAGCAGCCAAAGGACAGGGACGAACACTGAAGCTTTCTTT.

The J gene is TRBJ1-5, the V gene TRBV2, with D unresolved. This CDR3 contains 13 residues. The V end lost 6 bases, the J end lost 2 bases, and 8 bases lay between the germline ends. The germline V gene encodes CDR1 SNHLY and CDR2 FYNNEI. The CDR3 sequence: CASRQDRNQPQHF. The CDR3 DNA reads as TGTGCCAGCAGGCAGGATCGCAATCAGCCCCAGCATTTT.

In this sample, this clone turned up a few times. This chain connects TRBV27 to TRBJ2-1; the D gene is possibly TRBD2 (6 bases). Germline CDR1 MNHEY, CDR2 SMNVEV (reference sequence). The CDR3 sequence is 13 residues long. V was trimmed by 10 bases and J by 9 bases, leaving 19 bases between them. The CDR3 region is CATRSREAFEQFF. The CDR3, as DNA: TGTGCCACCAGGAGCAGGGAGGCGTTTGAGCAGTTCTTC.

This clone was seen a few times. This chain uses TRBV19 with TRBJ1-5; 8 bases are a match to TRBD1. Germline CDR1 reads LNHDA; CDR2 reads SQIVND (reference sequence). V was pared by 7 bases and J by 1 base, with 12 bases of the junction left unmatched. CDR3 size: 17 residues. In nucleotides, the CDR3 is TGTGCCAGTAATGGGGAACGTGGACAGGGAAGCAATCAGCCCCAGCATTTT. Residues: CASNGERGQGSNQPQHF.

This clone counts as medium-sized. This chain links TRBV12-3 or TRBV12-4 with TRBJ1-1; possibly TRBD1 for D (5 bases). The V end was cut by 5 bases, the J end by 7 bases, with 11 bases between. CDR3 length: 12 residues. CDR3 nucleotides: TGTGCCAGCAGTGACGGGGGGATTGAAGCTTTCTTT. It translates to CASSDGGIEAFF.

The chain is built from TRBV30 and TRBJ1-2; 7 positions match TRBD1. CDR3 size: 13 residues. With V trimmed by 6 bases and J by 4 bases, 8 bases remained unmatched. CDR1 GTSNPN and CDR2 SVGIG come from the germline V gene (reference sequence). The DNA of the CDR3 is TGTGCCTGTTCGACAGGGACTAGCTATGGCTACACCTTC. Its translation is CACSTGTSYGYTF.

The V call is TRBV29-1, the J call TRBJ2-7; TRBD1 is a possible D gene (6 bases). Germline V gene data show CDR1 as SQVTM and CDR2 as ANQGSEA. Trimming pared 8 bases from V and 1 base from J, leaving 21 bases between. The CDR3 spans 15 residues. The CDR3, as DNA: TGCAGCTACCTGGGCGGCAGGGGAACATCCTACGAGCAGTACTTC. It specifies CSYLGGRGTSYEQYF.

The V call is TRBV6-1, the J call TRBJ2-7; a weak D match, TRBD1 (5 bases). V lost 3 bases to trimming and J lost 2 bases, with 11 bases between them. Germline CDR1 and CDR2: MNHNS and SASEGT. This CDR3 contains 14 residues. The CDR3 DNA reads as TGTGCCAGCAGTGAGCTGTGGACAACCTACGAGCAGTACTTC. Protein product: CASSELWTTYEQYF.

The genes are TRBV7-2 and TRBJ2-3; 10 bases align to TRBD2. Germline V gene lookup returns CDR1 SGHTA and CDR2 FQGNSA. Trimming cost V 5 bases and J 5 bases; bases outside gene matches: 4. The CDR3 is made up of 14 amino acids. The CDR3 sequence: CASSPRLAGDTQYF. The CDR3 bases are TGTGCCAGCAGCCCCCGACTAGCGGGAGATACGCAGTATTTT. The variable domain in full, completed from reference TRBV7-2 and TRBJ2-3, reads GAGVSQSPSNKVTEKGKDVELRCDPISGHTALYWYRQSLGQGLEFLIYFQGNSAPDKSGLPSDRFSAERTGGSVSTLTIQRTQQEDSAVYLCASSPRLAGDTQYFGPGTRLTVL.

The V gene is TRBV11-2, the J gene TRBJ1-3; tentative D call: TRBD1 (5 bases). CDR3 length equals 14 residues. CDR1 is SGHAT, CDR2 FQNNGV, per germline. V was trimmed by 1 base and J by 4 bases, leaving 8 bases between them. DNA of the CDR3: TGTGCCAGCAGCTTAGCAGGGTCAGGAAACACCATATATTTT. Protein sequence: CASSLAGSGNTIYF.

The J gene is TRBJ2-1, the V gene TRBV6-6; 10 positions match TRBD2. The J segment lost 6 bases and the V segment lost 5 bases, leaving 7 bases of the junction unmatched. The CDR3 has 15 amino acids. Germline V CDR1 and CDR2: MNHNY, SVGAGI (reference sequence). The CDR3 bases are TGTGCCAGCAGTCGCGGGACTAGCGCCTCCAATGAGCAGTTCTTC. Translation: CASSRGTSASNEQFF.

This rearrangement joins TRBV12-3 or TRBV12-4 to TRBJ2-7; D might be TRBD2 (5 bases). V dropped 1 base and J dropped 3 bases, with 7 bases sitting between them. The CDR3 totals 13 residues. CDR3 DNA sequence: TGTGCCAGCAGTTTAGGAGGGATCTACGAGCAGTACTTC. This gives the protein CASSLGGIYEQYF.

V gene TRBV7-6 combines with J gene TRBJ1-1, with D maybe TRBD1 (6 bases). This CDR3 region has 13 residues. Looked up from germline, CDR1 is SGHVS and CDR2 is FNYEAQ. Trimming took 5 bases from V and 4 from J, leaving 11 bases between them. CDR3 sequence (DNA): TGTGCCAGCAGCCCCAGGGGAGTCACTGAAGCTTTCTTT. Translation: CASSPRGVTEAFF.

The chain joins TRBV5-4 to TRBJ2-7; 8 bases fit TRBD1. V lost 4 bases and J lost 2; bases outside the gene matches: 5. CDR1 and CDR2 (germline): SGHNT, YYREEE (reference sequence). The CDR3 extends over 14 amino acids. The DNA of the CDR3 is TGTGCCAGCAGCACCGGACAGGGAACCTACGAGCAGTACTTC. Its translation is CASSTGQGTYEQYF.

This chain links TRBV7-8 with TRBJ2-7; D perhaps matches TRBD1 (5 bases). The V gene lost 5 bases and the J gene lost 6 bases, with 11 bases spanning the gap. Germline CDR1 SGHVS, CDR2 FQNEAQ. The CDR3 extends over 12 amino acids. The CDR3 here is CASSPRAGEQYF. The CDR3 coding sequence is TGTGCCAGCAGCCCCAGGGCCGGCGAGCAGTACTTC.

V usage is TRBV5-4 and J usage is TRBJ1-1, with TRBD1 matching 9 bases. The V segment lost 2 bases and the J segment 2 bases; nucleotides outside the gene matches: 4. Germline assignment: CDR1 SGHNT and CDR2 YYREEE (reference sequence). The CDR3 spans 15 residues. CDR3 in amino acids: CASSFGQGTNTEAFF. The CDR3 DNA is TGTGCCAGCAGCTTTGGACAGGGGACAAACACTGAAGCTTTCTTT.

The V gene is TRBV18, the J gene TRBJ2-7; TRBD2 matches 12 bases. The V segment lost 2 bases and the J segment 4 bases; nucleotides outside the gene matches: 6. This CDR3 comprises 16 residues. Germline assignment: CDR1 KGHSH and CDR2 LQKENI. CDR3 sequence (DNA): TGTGCCAGCTCACCATCCGGACTAGCGGGAAGATACGAGCAGTACTTC. Translated: CASSPSGLAGRYEQYF.

The V gene is TRBV27, the J gene TRBJ2-1; 7 bases map to TRBD1. The CDR3 has 13 residues. Looked up from germline, CDR1 is MNHEY and CDR2 is SMNVEV (reference sequence). The V gene end was trimmed by 10 bases and the J gene end by 6 bases; junction bases not matched to a gene: 9. In DNA form, the CDR3 reads TGTGCCACCAGGGGGAGATTGGGCAATGAGCAGTTCTTC. Its translation: CATRGRLGNEQFF.

The chain recombines TRBV6-6 with TRBJ2-5; TRBD2 might be the D (7 bases). Trimming left V 6 bases short and J 8 bases short, with 22 bases between. The CDR3 runs 15 residues. From germline, CDR1 is MNHNY and CDR2 SVGAGI (reference sequence). This CDR3 is CASSQLKGGPETQYF. The CDR3 coding sequence is TGTGCCAGCAGCCAACTTAAGGGGGGGCCCGAAACCCAGTACTTC.

The J gene is TRBJ1-1, the V gene TRBV21-1. TRBV21-1 is described as a pseudogene. The CDR3 contains 18 residues. CDR3 nucleotides: TGTGCCAGCAGCAAACGACGATGCCGGGGTCTTATGAACACTGAAGCTTTCTTT. Amino acids: CASSKRRCRGLMNTEAFF.